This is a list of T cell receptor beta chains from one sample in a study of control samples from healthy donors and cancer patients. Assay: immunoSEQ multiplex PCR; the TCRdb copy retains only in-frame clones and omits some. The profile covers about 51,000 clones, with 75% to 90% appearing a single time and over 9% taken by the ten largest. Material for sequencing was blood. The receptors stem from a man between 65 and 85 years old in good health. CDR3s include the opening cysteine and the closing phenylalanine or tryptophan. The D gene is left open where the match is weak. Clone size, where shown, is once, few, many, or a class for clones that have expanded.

CDR3 DNA: TGTGCCACCTCCGACCGATACTCGGGCACAGATACGCAGTATTTT
CDR3 protein: CATSDRYSGTDTQYF
clone size: few
D gene: -
V gene: TRBV28
J gene: TRBJ2-3
CDR3 length: 15

CDR3 DNA: TGCGCCAGCAGCCAAGATTTTGGATTTACCGATGAAAAACTGTTTTTT
CDR3 protein: CASSQDFGFTDEKLFF
clone size: -
D gene: -
V gene: TRBV4-1
J gene: TRBJ1-4
CDR3 length: 16

CDR3 DNA: TGCGCCAGCAGCCAAGGCTTACGGGACAGGACCTTTTTTGGGGATACGCAGTATTTT
CDR3 protein: CASSQGLRDRTFFGDTQYF
clone size: -
D gene: TRBD1
V gene: TRBV4-1
J gene: TRBJ2-3
CDR3 length: 19

CDR3 DNA: TGTGCCAGCAGCTTGGATACGACAGGACCAAACTTC
CDR3 protein: CASSLDTTGPNF
clone size: -
D gene: -
V gene: TRBV7-9
J gene: TRBJ2-5
CDR3 length: 12

CDR3 DNA: TGCAGTGCTAGTAATAACAGGAGTGGGGAAGCTTTCTTT
CDR3 protein: CSASNNRSGEAFF
clone size: -
D gene: -
V gene: TRBV20-1
J gene: TRBJ1-1
CDR3 length: 13

CDR3 DNA: TGTGCCAGCAGTAAACAACAGGGGATGGCTTCACCCCTCCACTTT
CDR3 protein: CASSKQQGMASPLHF
clone size: -
D gene: TRBD1
V gene: TRBV6-5
J gene: TRBJ1-6
CDR3 length: 15

CDR3 DNA: TGTGCCAGCACGGGAGGGAGTTGGACGGGTGGCTACACCTTC
CDR3 protein: CASTGGSWTGGYTF
clone size: -
D gene: -
V gene: TRBV28
J gene: TRBJ1-2
CDR3 length: 14

CDR3 DNA: TGTGCTAGTGGTTTGAGGCTAGGGGAGCCCAAAAACATTCAGTACTTC
CDR3 protein: CASGLRLGEPKNIQYF
clone size: -
D gene: -
V gene: TRBV12-5
J gene: TRBJ2-4
CDR3 length: 16

CDR3 DNA: TGTGCCAGTAGTATATTTGGACAGGGGAAGGCCGGGGAGCTGTTTTTT
CDR3 protein: CASSIFGQGKAGELFF
clone size: -
D gene: TRBD1
V gene: TRBV19
J gene: TRBJ2-2
CDR3 length: 16

CDR3 DNA: TGTGCCAGCAGCCAAACCGACAGCAGATATGGCTACACCTTC
CDR3 protein: CASSQTDSRYGYTF
clone size: -
D gene: -
V gene: TRBV3-1/TRBV3-2
J gene: TRBJ1-2
CDR3 length: 14

CDR3 DNA: TGCAGCGCCGGACGGACCTACGAGCAGTACTTC
CDR3 protein: CSAGRTYEQYF
clone size: -
D gene: -
V gene: TRBV20-1
J gene: TRBJ2-7
CDR3 length: 11

CDR3 DNA: TGTGCCAGCAGCCAAAGGGCGGCTGAAGCTTTCTTT
CDR3 protein: CASSQRAAEAFF
clone size: -
D gene: -
V gene: TRBV3-1/TRBV3-2
J gene: TRBJ1-1
CDR3 length: 12

CDR3 DNA: TGTGCCAGCAGCACCGATGGGACTAGCGGGGGAAGGCAGATCTTC
CDR3 protein: CASSTDGTSGGRQIF
clone size: few
D gene: TRBD2
V gene: TRBV11-3
J gene: TRBJ2-1
CDR3 length: 15

CDR3 DNA: TGTGCCAGCAGTGATTCAGACCTCGGGGGGGAAAAACTGTTTTTT
CDR3 protein: CASSDSDLGGEKLFF
clone size: -
D gene: -
V gene: TRBV28
J gene: TRBJ1-4
CDR3 length: 15

CDR3 DNA: TGTGCCAGCAGGAACCAGTTTGGGACTTCGCATAATTCACCCCTCCACTTT
CDR3 protein: CASRNQFGTSHNSPLHF
clone size: once
D gene: -
V gene: TRBV7-9
J gene: TRBJ1-6
CDR3 length: 17

CDR3 DNA: TGCGCCAGCAGCTATAACACCGGGGAGCTGTTTTTT
CDR3 protein: CASSYNTGELFF
clone size: few
D gene: -
V gene: TRBV5-1
J gene: TRBJ2-2
CDR3 length: 12

CDR3 DNA: TGTGCCAGCAGCTTAAGTGGGCCAAGAGAGACCCAGTACTTC
CDR3 protein: CASSLSGPRETQYF
clone size: -
D gene: -
V gene: TRBV11-2
J gene: TRBJ2-5
CDR3 length: 14

CDR3 DNA: TGTGCCAGCAACGTAGGGGAAGAGACCCAGTACTTC
CDR3 protein: CASNVGEETQYF
clone size: -
D gene: -
V gene: TRBV11-2
J gene: TRBJ2-5
CDR3 length: 12

CDR3 DNA: TGTGCCAGCGGGGGACAGTGGGAACAGCCCCAGCATTTT
CDR3 protein: CASGGQWEQPQHF
clone size: -
D gene: TRBD1
V gene: TRBV2
J gene: TRBJ1-5
CDR3 length: 13

CDR3 DNA: TGTGCCAGCAGCCAAGATTTAACTAGCGGGAGGGCCGGGGAGCTGTTTTTT
CDR3 protein: CASSQDLTSGRAGELFF
clone size: -
D gene: TRBD2
V gene: TRBV14
J gene: TRBJ2-2
CDR3 length: 17

CDR3 DNA: TGCGCCAGCAGTCGGAGGACTAGCGGGAGGACCTTGGGGTTTCAAGATACGCAGTATTTT
CDR3 protein: CASSRRTSGRTLGFQDTQYF
clone size: few
D gene: TRBD2
V gene: TRBV23-1
J gene: TRBJ2-3
CDR3 length: 20

CDR3 DNA: TGTGCCAGCAGTGTAGCGACTATTGGCAATCAGCCCCAGCATTTT
CDR3 protein: CASSVATIGNQPQHF
clone size: once
D gene: -
V gene: TRBV6-1
J gene: TRBJ1-5
CDR3 length: 15

CDR3 DNA: TGCGCCAGCAGCTTCGACCAAGACACTGAAGCTTTCTTT
CDR3 protein: CASSFDQDTEAFF
clone size: -
D gene: -
V gene: TRBV5-1
J gene: TRBJ1-1
CDR3 length: 13

CDR3 DNA: TGTGCCAGCAGTACCCAAGGGCGCGGTACTGAAGCTTTCTTT
CDR3 protein: CASSTQGRGTEAFF
clone size: many
D gene: -
V gene: TRBV28
J gene: TRBJ1-1
CDR3 length: 14

CDR3 DNA: TGTGCCAGCAGTATAAACGGACAGGGAATAGATACGCAGTATTTT
CDR3 protein: CASSINGQGIDTQYF
clone size: -
D gene: TRBD1
V gene: TRBV2
J gene: TRBJ2-3
CDR3 length: 15

CDR3 DNA: TGTGCCAGCAGTTATCTAGACCTCCTACAGAGCTCCTATAATTCACCCCTCCACTTT
CDR3 protein: CASSYLDLLQSSYNSPLHF
clone size: -
D gene: -
V gene: TRBV6-2/TRBV6-3
J gene: TRBJ1-6
CDR3 length: 19

CDR3 DNA: TGCGCCAGCAGCTCGTGGGGACAGGGAGGAGGAGAGACCCAGTACTTC
CDR3 protein: CASSSWGQGGGETQYF
clone size: -
D gene: TRBD1
V gene: TRBV5-1
J gene: TRBJ2-5
CDR3 length: 16

CDR3 DNA: TGTGCCAGCAGTTTAAGTCCGACTATGTCGAAAGATACGCAGTATTTT
CDR3 protein: CASSLSPTMSKDTQYF
clone size: -
D gene: -
V gene: TRBV27
J gene: TRBJ2-3
CDR3 length: 16